This T cell receptor (beta chain) derives from a study of graft-versus-host responses after intestinal transplantation. Trimming removed 8 bases from V and 5 bases from J, with 7 bases in between. The germline V gene encodes CDR1 MNHEY and CDR2 SVGAGI. This CDR3 has 10 residues. Intraepithelial and lamina propria lymphocytes were released after the graft tissue was processed. Method: immunoSEQ multiplex PCR; TCRdb's copy keeps in-frame clones and lacks some. The sample records about 16,000 clones, 80% being singletons. V gene TRBV6-5 combines with J gene TRBJ2-7; no clear D gene. The source was ileum tissue, collected approximately 110 days after intestinal transplant. The sequence was collected from a human patient who received an intestinal transplant, so some T cells may come from the graft donor. The CDR3 here is CASRQNEQYF. DNA for the CDR3: TGTGCCAGCCGTCAAAACGAGCAGTACTTC.